One and the same sample provided the 12 T cell receptor beta chains below, sequenced in a study of CD8+ T cells in alopecia areata. RNA extraction was followed by reverse transcription into cDNA, which acted as the sequencing template. Repertoires were generated with immunoSEQ multiplex PCR, while TCRdb's copy carries only in-frame clones and drops some. The sample comprises 50,000 to 70,000 clones, roughly 40% of which are singletons, and 51% rests with the top ten. The sequenced sample was NKG2D-low CD8+ T cells sorted from blood. These receptors were obtained from a human donor with alopecia areata.

The rearrangement links TRBV30 to TRBJ2-1; a possible D gene is TRBD2 (5 bases). V lost 4 bases to trimming and J lost 12 bases, with 25 bases between them. This CDR3 comprises 15 residues. The V gene's germline CDR1 is GTSNPN and CDR2 SVGIG (reference sequence). The DNA for the CDR3 is TGTGCCTGGATTCCCAAAGCGGAAAACCCCGAGGGGCAGTTCTTC. It encodes CAWIPKAENPEGQFF. The complete variable domain, with remaining parts taken from reference TRBV30 and TRBJ2-1, reads SQTIHQWPATLVQPVGSPLSLECTVEGTSNPNLYWYRQAAGRGLQLLFYSVGIGQISSEVPQNLSASRPQDRQFILSSKKLLLSDSGFYLCAWIPKAENPEGQFFGPGTRLTVL.

This clone was picked up a small number of times. In DNA, the CDR3 is TGTGCCAGCAGCTTGTATCTGCGCCCAGATACGCAGTATTTT. Translation gives CASSLYLRPDTQYF. The V call is TRBV5-4, the J call TRBJ2-3; D unclear. The V gene lost 1 base and the J gene lost 4 bases, with 10 bases spanning the gap. CDR1 and CDR2 (germline): SGHNT, YYREEE (reference sequence). The CDR3 covers 14 residues. Variable domain in full (rest from reference TRBV5-4 and TRBJ2-3): ETGVTQSPTHLIKTRGQQVTLRCSSQSGHNTVSWYQQALGQGPQFIFQYYREEENGRGNFPPRFSGLQFPNYSSELNVNALELDDSALYLCASSLYLRPDTQYFGPGTRLTVL.

Ten or more counts support this clone. The chain uses TRBV6-5 and TRBJ2-1, with D tentatively TRBD1 or TRBD2 (5 bases each). Germline V gene sequence: CDR1 MNHEY, CDR2 SVGAGI. Trimming took 6 bases from V and 5 from J, leaving 17 bases between them. The CDR3 runs to 15 residues. CDR3 region: CASRLGSGINNEQFF. In DNA form, the CDR3 reads TGTGCCAGCAGACTAGGCTCAGGGATCAACAATGAGCAGTTCTTC.

This clone has a handful of counts. CDR3 coding DNA: TGCAGCGTTGTTTTTGGGGCATGGGCCGGGGAGCTGTTTTTT. Residues: CSVVFGAWAGELFF. This chain uses TRBV29-1 with TRBJ2-2, with D possibly TRBD1 on 5 matching bases. The CDR3 has 14 residues. V lost 4 bases and J lost 6, with 15 bases in between. CDR1 and CDR2 from the germline V gene are SQVTM and ANQGSEA.

This clone was recorded many times. This chain uses TRBV10-3 with TRBJ2-5, with D tentatively TRBD1 (5 bases). Trimming cost V 7 bases and J 3 bases, with 12 bases left between them. The CDR3 is 13 amino acids. Germline CDR1 is ENHRY and CDR2 is SYGVKD. DNA of the CDR3: TGTGCCATCAAAGGTCTAGGGGAAGAGACCCAGTACTTC. It encodes CAIKGLGEETQYF.

This clone was picked up a small number of times. This rearrangement joins TRBV29-1 to TRBJ2-3; D possibly corresponds to TRBD1 (8 bases). V was trimmed by 6 bases and J by 2 bases, leaving 33 bases between them. Germline lookup yields CDR1 SQVTM and CDR2 ANQGSEA. The CDR3 loop spans 20 amino acids. The CDR3 nucleotides are TGCAGCGTCGAGGGGGGGCGGGACAGGTCTTCAGTAACCTACACAGATACGCAGTATTTT. Amino acid sequence: CSVEGGRDRSSVTYTDTQYF.

This rearrangement joins TRBV29-1 to TRBJ2-6; no reliable D call. The germline CDR1 and CDR2 sequences are SQVTM and ANQGSEA. This CDR3 has 15 residues. Trimming left V 1 base short and J 0 bases short, with 7 bases between. CDR3 coding DNA: TGCAGCGTTGAAGTTTGGGACTCTGGGGCCAACGTCCTGACTTTC. Its translation: CSVEVWDSGANVLTF.

A few counts support this clone. This clone may be a read error of a much larger clone one base away. This sequence joins TRBV7-2 and TRBJ2-7; D gene uncertain. V was clipped by 5 bases and J by 1 base, with 3 bases between them. This CDR3 comprises 11 residues. Germline CDR1 and CDR2: SGHTA and FQGNSA. The CDR3 here is CASSESYEQYF. Here the CDR3 DNA reads TGTGCCAGCAGCGAATCCTACGAGCAGTACTTC.

This clone came up a few times. This sequence joins TRBV6-5 and TRBJ2-2; TRBD1 aligns across 7 bases. The CDR3 sequence is 15 residues long. Germline-derived CDR1 and CDR2 are MNHEY and SVGAGI. Trimming took 5 bases from V and 2 from J; bases not matched to a gene: 5. CDR3 DNA: TGTGCCAGCAGTGTTAACAGGGGAAACACCGGGGAGCTGTTTTTT. Amino acid sequence: CASSVNRGNTGELFF.

This chain links TRBV7-9 with TRBJ2-1, with a possible D match to TRBD1 (6 bases). Looked up from germline, CDR1 is SEHNR and CDR2 is FQNEAQ (reference sequence). V shed 4 bases and J shed 4 bases, with 14 bases lying between them. The CDR3 extends over 15 amino acids. The CDR3: CASSSRDTQYNEQFF. The CDR3, as DNA: TGTGCCAGCAGCTCCCGGGACACGCAGTACAATGAGCAGTTCTTC.

The V and J genes are TRBV11-2 and TRBJ2-3; 9 bases are a match to TRBD1. V lost 2 bases to trimming and J lost 4 bases; unmatched junction nucleotides: 1. The V gene's germline CDR1 is SGHAT and CDR2 FQNNGV. This CDR3 has 14 amino acids. CDR3 protein: CASSLNRGPDTQYF. The CDR3 region has the DNA TGTGCCAGCAGCTTAAACAGGGGGCCAGATACGCAGTATTTT.

The J gene is TRBJ2-7, the V gene TRBV5-1; TRBD1 or TRBD2 may be the D gene (5 bases each). The germline V gene has CDR1 SGHRS and CDR2 YFSETQ. The V and J ends lost 3 bases and 3 bases respectively, with 10 bases between them. This CDR3 region has 13 residues. The CDR3 reads CASSSGLFYEQYF. CDR3 DNA sequence: TGCGCCAGCAGCTCGGGGCTGTTCTACGAGCAGTACTTC. Combining the CDR3 with reference TRBV5-1 and TRBJ2-7 gives the whole variable domain KAGVTQTPRYLIKTRGQQVTLSCSPISGHRSVSWYQQTPGQGLQFLFEYFSETQRNKGNFPGRFSGRQFSNSRSEMNVSTLELGDSALYLCASSSGLFYEQYFGPGTRLTVT.